The 20 T cell receptor beta chains given below trace back to one sample, sequenced in a study of vaccination effects on CD4 cells after COVID-19. No antigens are known for them. ViraFEST assay sequencing came after antigen-specific CD4+ T cells were expanded with viral peptide pools. Isolating CD4+ T cells followed 9 to 11 days of culture. A PCR test confirmed that the person had SARS-CoV-2 infection between March and December 2020. Only in-frame clones appear in the TCRdb table, and some are missing; sequencing was by immunoSEQ multiplex PCR. The table lists under 20,000 clones, approximately 74% of them singletons. The sample was CD4+ T cells from PBMCs cultured with SARS-CoV-2 spike peptides, taken before COVID-19 vaccination. The receptors here all came from a human donor who had a prior SARS-CoV-2 infection.

The chain joins TRBV10-1 to TRBJ2-2; D is perhaps TRBD2 (5 bases). This CDR3 spans 14 amino acids. V was pared by 8 bases and J by 5 bases, with 15 bases between. CDR1 and CDR2 from the germline V gene are WNHNN and SYGVQD (reference sequence). Written as DNA, the CDR3 is TGCGCCAGCGGGAGAGGGCTCGGAACCGGGGAGCTGTTTTTT. The encoded protein is CASGRGLGTGELFF.

The chain couples TRBV2 to TRBJ2-1; 13 bases fit TRBD2. CDR3 length: 17 residues. From germline, CDR1 is SNHLY and CDR2 FYNNEI. The ends lost 5 bases at V and 4 bases at J; junction bases unmatched: 8. CDR3 amino acids: CASSYSGLAGVYNEQFF. The DNA for the CDR3 is TGTGCCAGCAGTTATAGTGGACTAGCGGGGGTGTACAATGAGCAGTTCTTC.

This chain uses TRBV7-3 with TRBJ2-2; D uncertain. With 3 bases removed from V and 6 bases from J, the gap between germline ends came to 5 bases. The CDR3 contains 12 residues. CDR1 is SGHTA and CDR2 is FQGTGA in the germline V gene. As DNA, the CDR3 is TGTGCCAGCAGCTTTCGTTCCGGGGAGCTGTTTTTT. Translating gives CASSFRSGELFF.

This clone is judged medium-sized. This rearrangement joins TRBV11-3 to TRBJ2-3, with D maybe TRBD2 (6 bases). CDR1 and CDR2 from the germline V gene are SGHNT and YENEEA. The CDR3 has 15 residues. Trimming removed 2 bases at V and 8 bases at J, with 17 bases between. CDR3 coding DNA: TGTGCCAGCAGCTTAAGTGCGGGGCGCTCCGTTACGCAGTATTTT. Its translation is CASSLSAGRSVTQYF. The entire variable domain, with the rest obtained from reference TRBV11-3 and TRBJ2-3, is as follows: EAGVVQSPRYKIIEKKQPVAFWCNPISGHNTLYWYLQNLGQGPELLIRYENEEAVDDSQLPKDRFSAERLKGVDSTLKIQPAELGDSAVYLCASSLSAGRSVTQYFGPGTRLTVL.

V usage is TRBV6-6 and J usage is TRBJ1-2; D is uncertain. Germline CDR1 reads MNHNY; CDR2 reads SVGAGI (reference sequence). This CDR3 is 13 amino acids long. The germline V and J ends were trimmed by 8 bases and 2 bases, with 12 bases remaining between them. CDR3: CASCPGKNYGYTF. In DNA, the CDR3 is TGTGCCAGCTGCCCGGGGAAAAACTATGGCTACACCTTC.

J is TRBJ2-1 and V is TRBV18; 8 nucleotides line up with TRBD1. With V trimmed by 4 bases and J by 5 bases, 7 bases remained unmatched. Looked up from germline, CDR1 is KGHSH and CDR2 is LQKENI. The CDR3 is 15 residues long. CDR3 amino acids: CASSRGTGGDNEQFF. The CDR3 DNA reads TGTGCCAGCTCACGTGGGACAGGAGGGGACAATGAGCAGTTCTTC.

This chain links TRBV9 with TRBJ1-4; no clear D gene. CDR3 length equals 12 residues. Germline V lookup: CDR1 SGDLS, CDR2 YYNGEE. The V end was cut by 2 bases, the J end by 7 bases, with 6 bases between. CDR3 nucleotide sequence: TGTGCCAGCAGCGTCGACGGTGAAAAACTGTTTTTT. It encodes CASSVDGEKLFF.

The chain joins TRBV6-6 to TRBJ1-4, with a weak D call TRBD1 (6 bases). The germline V gene encodes CDR1 MNHNY and CDR2 SVGAGI (reference sequence). The CDR3 sequence is 16 residues long. V lost 2 bases, J lost 0 bases, and 10 bases lay in between. The CDR3 spells CASSYGRTATNEKLFF. In DNA form, the CDR3 reads TGTGCCAGCAGTTACGGTCGGACAGCAACTAATGAAAAACTGTTTTTT.

The chain couples TRBV2 to TRBJ1-5; the match to TRBD1 covers 7 bases. The CDR3 extends over 14 amino acids. Germline assignment: CDR1 SNHLY and CDR2 FYNNEI. J gave up 7 bases and V 6 bases, and 9 bases lay outside the gene matches. CDR3 DNA sequence: TGTGCCAGCAGCGCGGACAGGTTTGGACAGCCCCAGCATTTT. This codes for CASSADRFGQPQHF. Based on the CDR3 plus reference TRBV2 and TRBJ1-5, the full variable domain is EPEVTQTPSHQVTQMGQEVILRCVPISNHLYFYWYRQILGQKVEFLVSFYNNEISEKSEIFDDQFSVERPDGSNFTLKIRSTKLEDSAMYFCASSADRFGQPQHFGDGTRLSIL.

This clone was observed a few times. V gene TRBV5-1 combines with J gene TRBJ2-2; perhaps TRBD1 as D (6 bases). Germline lookup yields CDR1 SGHRS and CDR2 YFSETQ. The CDR3 length is 14 residues. V was trimmed by 6 bases and J by 2 bases, leaving 11 bases between them. The CDR3 DNA sequence: TGCGCCAGCAACAGGGCCCTAAACACCGGGGAGCTGTTTTTT. This encodes CASNRALNTGELFF. Filled out from reference TRBV5-1 and TRBJ2-2, the complete variable domain reads KAGVTQTPRYLIKTRGQQVTLSCSPISGHRSVSWYQQTPGQGLQFLFEYFSETQRNKGNFPGRFSGRQFSNSRSEMNVSTLELGDSALYLCASNRALNTGELFFGEGSRLTVL.

This chain uses TRBV20-1 with TRBJ2-2; the match to TRBD2 covers 8 bases. The germline CDR1 and CDR2 sequences are DFQATT and SNEGSKA (reference sequence). The CDR3 spans 14 residues. V lost 3 bases to trimming and J lost 5 bases; unmatched junction nucleotides: 5. CDR3: CSASTSGGTGELFF. The CDR3 DNA follows: TGCAGTGCTAGTACTAGCGGAGGAACCGGGGAGCTGTTTTTT.

The chain recombines TRBV4-1 with TRBJ2-1, with D possibly being TRBD2 (7 bases). Germline-derived CDR1 and CDR2 are MGHRA and YSYEKL. This CDR3 is 15 amino acids long. V was cut by 0 bases and J by 5 bases, with 11 bases left in between. The CDR3 bases are TGCGCCAGCAGCCAAGAAAGGGGGACTAACAATGAGCAGTTCTTC. It yields the protein CASSQERGTNNEQFF.

This clone has only one observation. The chain has TRBV5-6 and TRBJ1-2; the D gene is possibly TRBD1 (5 bases). Germline assignment: CDR1 SGHDT and CDR2 YYEEEE. The CDR3 is 15 residues long. Trimming cost V 3 bases and J 0 bases, with 12 bases left between them. As DNA, the CDR3 is TGTGCCAGCAGCTCCCCCGGAGGGGCTAACTATGGCTACACCTTC. Protein: CASSSPGGANYGYTF.

The chain recombines TRBV5-1 with TRBJ2-5; 7 nucleotides align to TRBD2. CDR1 is SGHRS and CDR2 is YFSETQ in the germline V gene. V was pared by 0 bases and J by 0 bases, with 5 bases of the junction left unmatched. This CDR3 region has 16 residues. The CDR3 DNA is TGCGCCAGCAGCTTGGCCGGGGGGACCTACCAAGAGACCCAGTACTTC. Its protein product is CASSLAGGTYQETQYF.

The CDR3 reads CASSLAGREEQYF. For the CDR3, the DNA is TGTGCCAGCAGCTTAGCGGGCAGGGAAGAGCAGTACTTC. The chain uses TRBV7-9 and TRBJ2-7; possible D gene TRBD1, 5 bases. With 0 bases removed from V and 7 bases from J, the gap between germline ends came to 10 bases. Germline V gives CDR1 SEHNR, CDR2 FQNEAQ (reference sequence). The CDR3 is made up of 13 amino acids.

The sample holds one count of this clone. The J gene is TRBJ2-1, the V gene TRBV7-9; TRBD2 aligns across 12 bases. Per germline, CDR1 SEHNR and CDR2 FQNEAQ (reference sequence). This CDR3 contains 15 residues. V lost 0 bases to trimming and J lost 10 bases; unmatched junction nucleotides: 4. CDR3 residues: CASSLALAGGGEQFF. The CDR3 DNA reads as TGTGCCAGCAGCTTAGCACTAGCGGGAGGAGGGGAGCAGTTCTTC. The complete variable domain, with remaining parts taken from reference TRBV7-9 and TRBJ2-1, reads DTGVSQNPRHKITKRGQNVTFRCDPISEHNRLYWYRQTLGQGPEFLTYFQNEAQLEKSRLLSDRFSAERPKGSFSTLEIQRTEQGDSAMYLCASSLALAGGGEQFFGPGTRLTVL.

CDR3 nucleotide sequence: TGCAGCGTTGAAGATCCTGACACGAGAGAGACCCAGTACTTC. Protein: CSVEDPDTRETQYF. This chain joins TRBV29-1 and TRBJ2-5, with D unresolved. This CDR3 has 14 residues. The germline gives CDR1 SQVTM, CDR2 ANQGSEA. The ends were cut back, 0 bases at V and 4 bases at J, with 12 bases in the middle.

The rearrangement uses TRBV11-2 and TRBJ1-5; 9 bases are a match to TRBD1. CDR1 SGHAT and CDR2 FQNNGV come from the germline V gene. This CDR3 is built from 17 residues. V was pared by 3 bases and J by 5 bases, with 11 bases of the junction left unmatched. The CDR3: CASSLDTGTGRDQPQHF. For the CDR3, the DNA is TGTGCCAGCAGCTTGGATACCGGGACAGGGAGAGATCAGCCCCAGCATTTT.

Comment on this clone: One junction end does not reproduce the germline sequence, and a read error may be involved. The V gene is TRBV6-2 or TRBV6-3, the J gene TRBJ1-2; D is unclear. The length of the CDR3 is 18 residues. Germline V CDR1 and CDR2: MNHEY, SVGEGT. For the CDR3, the DNA is TGTGCCAGCAGTCACTCGAAAACTCGGGTGGGCAGGATCTATGGCTACACCTTC. Its protein product is CASSHSKTRVGRIYGYTF.

This rearrangement joins TRBV4-1 to TRBJ1-2; D gene ambiguous. This CDR3 region has 15 residues. Per the germline V gene, CDR1 is MGHRA and CDR2 is YSYEKL. Trimming took 5 bases from V and 3 from J, leaving 16 bases between them. The CDR3 protein is CASSARASRDYGYTF. Here the CDR3 DNA reads TGCGCCAGCAGCGCCCGAGCGTCAAGGGACTATGGCTACACCTTC.